This TCR beta chain comes out of a study of blood T cell repertoires in COVID-19. Across the whole study: Donors in the United States, Italy and Spain gave samples during acute or convalescent COVID-19.

The CDR3 spans 12 residues. The V end was cut by 1 base, the J end by 11 bases, with 14 bases between. Per the germline V gene, CDR1 is GTSNPN and CDR2 is SVGIG (reference sequence). This table comes from immunoSEQ multiplex PCR, and its TCRdb copy is limited to in-frame clones, with some not included. The repertoire holds hundreds of thousands of clones, with around 90% as singletons. Sequenced: peripheral blood. The chain is built from TRBV30 and TRBJ1-1; D gene unclear. The clonotype originates from a woman in her late teens or twenties who had recovered from COVID-19. CDR3 nucleotide sequence: TGTGCCTGGAGTGCCCGCGGGGTTGGGGCTTTCTTT. Translation gives CAWSARGVGAFF.